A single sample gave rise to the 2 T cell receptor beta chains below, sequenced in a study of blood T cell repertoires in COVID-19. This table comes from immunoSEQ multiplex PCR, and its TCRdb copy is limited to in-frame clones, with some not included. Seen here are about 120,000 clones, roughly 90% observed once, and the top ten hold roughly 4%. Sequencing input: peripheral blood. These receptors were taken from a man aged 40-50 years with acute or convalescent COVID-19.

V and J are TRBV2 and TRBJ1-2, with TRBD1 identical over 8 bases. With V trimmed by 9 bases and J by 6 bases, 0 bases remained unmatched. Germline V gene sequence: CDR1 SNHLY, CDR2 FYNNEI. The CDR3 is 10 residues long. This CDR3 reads CARQGDGYTF. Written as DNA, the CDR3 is TGTGCCAGACAGGGGGATGGCTACACCTTC. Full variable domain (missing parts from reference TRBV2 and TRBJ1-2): EPEVTQTPSHQVTQMGQEVILRCVPISNHLYFYWYRQILGQKVEFLVSFYNNEISEKSEIFDDQFSVERPDGSNFTLKIRSTKLEDSAMYFCARQGDGYTFGSGTRLTVV.

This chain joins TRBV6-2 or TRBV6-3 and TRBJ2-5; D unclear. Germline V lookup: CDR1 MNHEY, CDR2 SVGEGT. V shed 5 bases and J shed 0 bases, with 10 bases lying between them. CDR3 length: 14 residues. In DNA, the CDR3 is TGTGCCAGCAGTCCCCCCTCTGACCAAGAGACCCAGTACTTC. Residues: CASSPPSDQETQYF.